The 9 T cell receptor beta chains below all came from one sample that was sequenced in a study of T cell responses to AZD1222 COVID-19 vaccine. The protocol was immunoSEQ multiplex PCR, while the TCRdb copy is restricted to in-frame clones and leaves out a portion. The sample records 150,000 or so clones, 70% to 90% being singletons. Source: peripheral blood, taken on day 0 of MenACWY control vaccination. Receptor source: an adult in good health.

CDR3 residues: CASSLEGVVNTEAFF. The CDR3, as DNA: TGCGCCAGCAGCTTGGAGGGGGTAGTTAACACTGAAGCTTTCTTT. The rearrangement uses TRBV5-1 and TRBJ1-1; a possible D gene is TRBD1 (6 bases). With 0 bases removed from V and 2 bases from J, the gap between germline ends came to 11 bases. Per germline, CDR1 SGHRS and CDR2 YFSETQ. This CDR3 comprises 15 residues.

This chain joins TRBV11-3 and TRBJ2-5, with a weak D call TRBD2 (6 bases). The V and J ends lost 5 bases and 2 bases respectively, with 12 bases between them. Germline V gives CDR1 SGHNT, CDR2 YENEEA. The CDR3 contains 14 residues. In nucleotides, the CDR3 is TGTGCCAGCAGCCCGGGACTCGTTCAAGAGACCCAGTACTTC. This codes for CASSPGLVQETQYF.

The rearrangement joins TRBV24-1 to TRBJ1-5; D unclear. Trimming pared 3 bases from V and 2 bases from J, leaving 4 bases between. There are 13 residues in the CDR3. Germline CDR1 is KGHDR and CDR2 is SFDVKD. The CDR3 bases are TGTGCCACCAGTGATGACGGCAATCAGCCCCAGCATTTT. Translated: CATSDDGNQPQHF.

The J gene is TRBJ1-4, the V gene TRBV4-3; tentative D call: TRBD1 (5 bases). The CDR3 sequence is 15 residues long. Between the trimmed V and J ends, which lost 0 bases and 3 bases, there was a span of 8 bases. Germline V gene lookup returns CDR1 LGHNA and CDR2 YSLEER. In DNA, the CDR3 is TGCGCCAGCAGCCAAGACAGGGAGGCTAATGAAAAACTGTTTTTT. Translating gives CASSQDREANEKLFF.

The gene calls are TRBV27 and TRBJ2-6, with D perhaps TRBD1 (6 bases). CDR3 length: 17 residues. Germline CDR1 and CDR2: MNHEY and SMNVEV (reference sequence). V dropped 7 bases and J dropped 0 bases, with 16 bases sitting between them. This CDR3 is CASTKDRLSSGANVLTF. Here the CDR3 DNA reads TGTGCCAGCACCAAAGACAGGCTTAGCTCTGGGGCCAACGTCCTGACTTTC.

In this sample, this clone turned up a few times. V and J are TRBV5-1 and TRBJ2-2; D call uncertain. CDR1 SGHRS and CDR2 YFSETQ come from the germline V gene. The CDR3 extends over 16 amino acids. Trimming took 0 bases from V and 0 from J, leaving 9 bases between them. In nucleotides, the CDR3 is TGCGCCAGCAGCTTGGCTGGGGATGCGAACACCGGGGAGCTGTTTTTT. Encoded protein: CASSLAGDANTGELFF.

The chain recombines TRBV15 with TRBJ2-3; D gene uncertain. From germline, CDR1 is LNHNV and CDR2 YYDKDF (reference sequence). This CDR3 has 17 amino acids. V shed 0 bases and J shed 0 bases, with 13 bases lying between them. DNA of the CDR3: TGTGCCACCAGCAGAGATGGATTTGCCAGAAGCACAGATACGCAGTATTTT. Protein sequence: CATSRDGFARSTDTQYF.

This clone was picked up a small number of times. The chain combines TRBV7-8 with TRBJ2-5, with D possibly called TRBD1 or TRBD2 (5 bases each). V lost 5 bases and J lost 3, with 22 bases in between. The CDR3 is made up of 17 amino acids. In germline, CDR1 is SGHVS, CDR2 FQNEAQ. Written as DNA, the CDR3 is TGTGCCAGCAGCCTAGAAATGGGGGTACGGCTGAAAGAGACCCAGTACTTC. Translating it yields CASSLEMGVRLKETQYF.

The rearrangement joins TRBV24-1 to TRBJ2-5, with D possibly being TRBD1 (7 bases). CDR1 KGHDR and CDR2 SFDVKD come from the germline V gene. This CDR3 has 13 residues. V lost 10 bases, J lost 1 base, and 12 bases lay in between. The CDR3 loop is CATGGDSQETQYF. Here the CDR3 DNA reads TGTGCCACTGGAGGGGACAGCCAAGAGACCCAGTACTTC.